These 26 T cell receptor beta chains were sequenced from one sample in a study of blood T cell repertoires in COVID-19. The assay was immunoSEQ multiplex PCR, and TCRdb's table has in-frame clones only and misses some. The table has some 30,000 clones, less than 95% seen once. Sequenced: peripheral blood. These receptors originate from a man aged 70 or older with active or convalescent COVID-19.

The CDR3 DNA is TGTGCCAGCAGCTTGGACAGGAACACTGAAGCTTTCTTT. Its protein is CASSLDRNTEAFF. The chain recombines TRBV5-8 with TRBJ1-1; D uncertain. The CDR3 is 13 amino acids. Trimming stripped 0 bases from V and 1 base from J, with 4 bases between. Germline V gene sequence: CDR1 SGHTS, CDR2 YDEGEE.

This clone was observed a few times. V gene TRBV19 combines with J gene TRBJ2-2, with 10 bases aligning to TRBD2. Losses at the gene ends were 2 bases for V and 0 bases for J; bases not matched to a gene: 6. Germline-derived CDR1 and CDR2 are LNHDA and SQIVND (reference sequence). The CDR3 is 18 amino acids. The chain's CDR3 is CASSILTSGVANTGELFF. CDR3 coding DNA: TGTGCCAGTAGTATACTCACTAGCGGGGTGGCGAACACCGGGGAGCTGTTTTTT.

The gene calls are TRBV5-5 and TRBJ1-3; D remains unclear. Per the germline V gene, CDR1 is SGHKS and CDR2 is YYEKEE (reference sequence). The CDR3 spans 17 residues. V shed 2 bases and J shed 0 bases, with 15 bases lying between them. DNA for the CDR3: TGTGCCAGCAGCTTAAAGATGGAGGCGATCTCTGGAAACACCATATATTTT. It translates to CASSLKMEAISGNTIYF.

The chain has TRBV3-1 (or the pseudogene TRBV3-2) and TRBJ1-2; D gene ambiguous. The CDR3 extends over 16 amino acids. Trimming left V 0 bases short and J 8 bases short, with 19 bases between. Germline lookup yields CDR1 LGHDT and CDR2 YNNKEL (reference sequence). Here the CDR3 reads CASSQDDAPTREGYTF. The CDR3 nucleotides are TGTGCCAGCAGCCAAGATGATGCGCCCACCCGTGAGGGCTACACCTTC.

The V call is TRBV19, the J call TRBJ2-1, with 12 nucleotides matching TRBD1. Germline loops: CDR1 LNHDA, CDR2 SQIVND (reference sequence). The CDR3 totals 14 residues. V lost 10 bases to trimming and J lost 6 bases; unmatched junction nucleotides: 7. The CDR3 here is CATSGTGGFNEQFF. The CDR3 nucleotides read TGTGCCACCTCCGGGACAGGGGGCTTCAATGAGCAGTTCTTC.

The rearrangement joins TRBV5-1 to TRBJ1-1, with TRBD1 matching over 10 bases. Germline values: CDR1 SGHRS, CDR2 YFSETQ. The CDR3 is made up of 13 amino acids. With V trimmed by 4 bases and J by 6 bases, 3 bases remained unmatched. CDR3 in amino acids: CASSLDRGSEAFF. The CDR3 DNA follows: TGCGCCAGCAGCCTGGACAGGGGGTCTGAAGCTTTCTTT.

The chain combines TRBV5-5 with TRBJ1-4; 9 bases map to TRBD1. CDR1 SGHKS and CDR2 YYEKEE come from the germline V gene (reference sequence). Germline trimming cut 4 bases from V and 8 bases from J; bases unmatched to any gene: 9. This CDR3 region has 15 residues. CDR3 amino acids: CASSPTLTGGEKLFF. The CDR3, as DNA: TGTGCCAGCAGCCCTACACTGACAGGGGGAGAAAAACTGTTTTTT.

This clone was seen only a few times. CDR3 nucleotides: TGTGCCAGCAGCTTACAGGGGCCGTTCCCCGGGGAGCTGTTTTTT. It is translated as CASSLQGPFPGELFF. This chain links TRBV7-2 with TRBJ2-2, with D possibly TRBD1 on 6 matching bases. The V gene's germline CDR1 is SGHTA and CDR2 FQGNSA. This CDR3 contains 15 residues. V was shortened by 2 bases and J by 6 bases, with 13 bases between the two germline ends.

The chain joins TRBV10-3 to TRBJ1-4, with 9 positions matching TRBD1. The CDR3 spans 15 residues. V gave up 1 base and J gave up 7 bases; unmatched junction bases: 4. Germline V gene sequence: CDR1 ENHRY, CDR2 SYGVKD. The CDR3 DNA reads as TGTGCCATCAGTGAGTGGGGACAGGGTACTGAAAAACTGTTTTTT. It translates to CAISEWGQGTEKLFF.

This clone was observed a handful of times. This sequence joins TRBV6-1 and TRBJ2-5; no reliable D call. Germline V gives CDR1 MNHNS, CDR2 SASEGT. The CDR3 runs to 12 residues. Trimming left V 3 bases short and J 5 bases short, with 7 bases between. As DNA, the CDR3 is TGTGCCAGCAGTGAGACATATGAGACCCAGTACTTC. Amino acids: CASSETYETQYF.

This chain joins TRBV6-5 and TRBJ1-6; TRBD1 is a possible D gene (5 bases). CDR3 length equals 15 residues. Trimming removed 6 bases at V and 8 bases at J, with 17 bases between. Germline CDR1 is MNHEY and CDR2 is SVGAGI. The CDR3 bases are TGTGCCAGCAGCCGGCAGCGGGGGAGATATTCACCCCTCCACTTT. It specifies CASSRQRGRYSPLHF.

This chain's CDR3 is CASSSYRQGSQPQHF. CDR3 in DNA: TGTGCCAGTAGTTCCTATCGACAGGGGAGTCAGCCCCAGCATTTT. The V gene is TRBV19, the J gene TRBJ1-5, with 8 bases identical to TRBD1. From germline, CDR1 is LNHDA and CDR2 SQIVND (reference sequence). Losses at the gene ends were 5 bases for V and 6 bases for J; bases not matched to a gene: 9. The CDR3 consists of 15 residues.

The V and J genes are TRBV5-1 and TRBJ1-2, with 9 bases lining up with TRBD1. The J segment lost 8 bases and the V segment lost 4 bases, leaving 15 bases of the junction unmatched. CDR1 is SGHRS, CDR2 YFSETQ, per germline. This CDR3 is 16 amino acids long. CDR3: CASSPAAGTGTGGYTF. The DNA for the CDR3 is TGCGCCAGCAGCCCCGCAGCCGGGACAGGGACAGGCGGCTACACCTTC.

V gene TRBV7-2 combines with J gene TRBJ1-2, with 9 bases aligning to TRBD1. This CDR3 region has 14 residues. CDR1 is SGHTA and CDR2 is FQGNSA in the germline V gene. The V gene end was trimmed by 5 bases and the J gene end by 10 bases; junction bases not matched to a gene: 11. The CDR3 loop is CASSPVGQGSFYTF. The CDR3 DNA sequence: TGTGCCAGCAGCCCGGTGGGACAGGGCTCCTTCTACACCTTC.

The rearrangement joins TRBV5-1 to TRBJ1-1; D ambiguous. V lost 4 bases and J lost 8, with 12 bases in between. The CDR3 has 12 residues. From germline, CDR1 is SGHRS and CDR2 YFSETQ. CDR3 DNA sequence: TGCGCCAGCAGCAACTACACGGTAGAAGCTTTCTTT. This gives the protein CASSNYTVEAFF.

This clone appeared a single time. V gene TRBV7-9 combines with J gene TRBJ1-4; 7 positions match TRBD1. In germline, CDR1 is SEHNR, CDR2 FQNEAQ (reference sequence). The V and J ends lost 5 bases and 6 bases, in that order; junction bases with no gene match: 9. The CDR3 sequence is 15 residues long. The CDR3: CASSPLGGGDEKLFF. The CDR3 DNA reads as TGTGCCAGCAGCCCCCTTGGAGGGGGCGATGAAAAACTGTTTTTT.

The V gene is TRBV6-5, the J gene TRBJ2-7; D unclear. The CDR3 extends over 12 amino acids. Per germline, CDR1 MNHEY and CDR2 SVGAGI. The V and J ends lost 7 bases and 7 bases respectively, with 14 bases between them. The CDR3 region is CASTDGVLEQYF. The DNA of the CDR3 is TGTGCCAGCACCGACGGAGTACTGGAGCAGTACTTC.

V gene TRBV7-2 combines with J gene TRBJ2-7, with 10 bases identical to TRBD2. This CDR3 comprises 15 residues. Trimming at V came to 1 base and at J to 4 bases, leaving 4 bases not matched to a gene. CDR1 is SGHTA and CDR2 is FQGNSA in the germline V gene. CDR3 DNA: TGTGCCAGCAGCTTAGAGGGTAGCGGGGGGTACGAGCAGTACTTC. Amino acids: CASSLEGSGGYEQYF. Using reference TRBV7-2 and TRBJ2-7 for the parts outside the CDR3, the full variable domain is GAGVSQSPSNKVTEKGKDVELRCDPISGHTALYWYRQSLGQGLEFLIYFQGNSAPDKSGLPSDRFSAERTGGSVSTLTIQRTQQEDSAVYLCASSLEGSGGYEQYFGPGTRLTVT.

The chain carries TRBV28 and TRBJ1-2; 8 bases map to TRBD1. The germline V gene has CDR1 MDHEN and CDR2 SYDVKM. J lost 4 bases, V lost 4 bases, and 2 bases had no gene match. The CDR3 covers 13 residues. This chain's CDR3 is CASSWTGIYGYTF. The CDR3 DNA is TGTGCCAGCAGTTGGACAGGGATCTATGGCTACACCTTC.

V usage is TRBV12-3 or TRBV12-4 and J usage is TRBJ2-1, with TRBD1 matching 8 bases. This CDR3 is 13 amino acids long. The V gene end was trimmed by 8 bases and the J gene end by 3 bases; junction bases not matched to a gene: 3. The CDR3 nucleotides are TGTGCCAGCGGGGACAGGAACTACAATGAGCAGTTCTTC. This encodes CASGDRNYNEQFF.

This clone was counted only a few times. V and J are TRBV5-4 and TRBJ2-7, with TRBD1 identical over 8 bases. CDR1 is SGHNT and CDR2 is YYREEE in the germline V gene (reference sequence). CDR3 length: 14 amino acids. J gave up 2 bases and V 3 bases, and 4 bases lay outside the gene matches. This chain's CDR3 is CASSSQQGAYEQYF. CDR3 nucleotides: TGTGCCAGCAGCTCACAACAGGGGGCCTACGAGCAGTACTTC.

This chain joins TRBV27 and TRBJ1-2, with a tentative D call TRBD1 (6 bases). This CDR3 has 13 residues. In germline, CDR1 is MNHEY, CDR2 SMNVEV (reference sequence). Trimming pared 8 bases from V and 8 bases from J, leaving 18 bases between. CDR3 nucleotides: TGTGCCAGCTCGTGGGCAGGGGCGAGGGGCTACACCTTC. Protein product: CASSWAGARGYTF.

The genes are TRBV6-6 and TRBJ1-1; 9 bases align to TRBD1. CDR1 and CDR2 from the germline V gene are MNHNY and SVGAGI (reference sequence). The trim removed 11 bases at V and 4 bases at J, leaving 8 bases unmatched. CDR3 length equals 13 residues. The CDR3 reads CAATRDRVTEAFF. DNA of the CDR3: TGTGCCGCCACGAGGGACAGGGTCACTGAAGCTTTCTTT.

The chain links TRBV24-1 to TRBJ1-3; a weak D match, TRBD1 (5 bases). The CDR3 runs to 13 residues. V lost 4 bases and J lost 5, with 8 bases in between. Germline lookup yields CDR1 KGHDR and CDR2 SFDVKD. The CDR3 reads CATSEPDRNTIYF. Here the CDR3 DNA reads TGTGCCACCAGTGAACCGGACAGAAACACCATATATTTT.

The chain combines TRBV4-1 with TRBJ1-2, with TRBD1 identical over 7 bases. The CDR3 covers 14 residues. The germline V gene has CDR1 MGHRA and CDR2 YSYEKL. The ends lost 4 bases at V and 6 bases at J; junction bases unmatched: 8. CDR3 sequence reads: CASSPHRGADGYTF. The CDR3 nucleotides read TGCGCCAGCAGCCCGCACAGGGGCGCTGATGGCTACACCTTC.

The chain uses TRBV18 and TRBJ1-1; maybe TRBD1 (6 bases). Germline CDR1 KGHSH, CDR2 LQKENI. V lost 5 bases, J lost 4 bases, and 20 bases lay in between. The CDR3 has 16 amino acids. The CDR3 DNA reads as TGTGCCAGCTCATCGAAGCTCACAGGGAGCGGCACTGAAGCTTTCTTT. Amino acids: CASSSKLTGSGTEAFF.